What follows are 26 T cell receptor beta chains derived from one specimen sequenced in a study of blood T cell repertoires in COVID-19. This table comes from immunoSEQ multiplex PCR, and its TCRdb copy is limited to in-frame clones, with some not included. The profile shows hundreds of thousands of clones, about nine tenths of them singletons. Sequencing was done on a sample of peripheral blood. The source of these receptors is a woman in her sixties or seventies who had recovered from COVID-19.

This chain joins TRBV28 and TRBJ2-7, with 8 nucleotides matching TRBD2. This CDR3 has 14 amino acids. Germline V gene lookup returns CDR1 MDHEN and CDR2 SYDVKM. Unmatched junction bases numbered 5, after V lost 5 bases and J lost 2 bases. CDR3 region: CASSVSGGAYEQYF. CDR3 sequence (DNA): TGTGCCAGCAGTGTAAGCGGGGGTGCCTACGAGCAGTACTTC.

The chain employs TRBV7-2 and TRBJ2-7, with 11 bases identical to TRBD1. The CDR3 is 15 amino acids. Trimming took 5 bases from V and 12 from J; bases not matched to a gene: 15. Germline CDR1 reads SGHTA; CDR2 reads FQGNSA. The CDR3 bases are TGTGCCAGCAGCCCATCCGGACAGGGGGCGAGAAGACCGTACTTC. It specifies CASSPSGQGARRPYF. Complete variable domain (other parts from reference TRBV7-2 and TRBJ2-7): GAGVSQSPSNKVTEKGKDVELRCDPISGHTALYWYRQSLGQGLEFLIYFQGNSAPDKSGLPSDRFSAERTGGSVSTLTIQRTQQEDSAVYLCASSPSGQGARRPYFGPGTRLTVT.

The V call is TRBV6-5, the J call TRBJ1-5; 8 bases map to TRBD1. V shed 6 bases, J shed 3 bases, and the junction held 1 base outside the gene matches. Germline loops: CDR1 MNHEY, CDR2 SVGAGI. The CDR3 contains 13 residues. The CDR3 nucleotides are TGTGCCAGCAGGGACAGGGACAATCAGCCCCAGCATTTT. Protein sequence: CASRDRDNQPQHF.

The gene calls are TRBV19 and TRBJ1-2; a possible D gene is TRBD1 (6 bases). The ends were cut back, 4 bases at V and 4 bases at J, with 13 bases in the middle. The CDR3 is 14 residues long. CDR1 and CDR2 from the germline V gene are LNHDA and SQIVND (reference sequence). The CDR3 nucleotides read TGTGCCAGTAGTACCCAGGGGAGAGGCTATGGCTACACCTTC. Translation gives CASSTQGRGYGYTF.

This chain links TRBV6-5 with TRBJ1-1, with D unresolved. V was trimmed by 8 bases and J by 2 bases, leaving 12 bases between them. CDR1 MNHEY and CDR2 SVGAGI come from the germline V gene. The CDR3 covers 13 residues. The CDR3 spells CASSPGSNTEAFF. CDR3 in DNA: TGTGCCAGCTCCCCGGGGTCTAACACTGAAGCTTTCTTT.

This clone was found once. The V gene is TRBV5-1, the J gene TRBJ2-3; 12 bases line up with TRBD2. V dropped 4 bases and J dropped 4; count of bases not matched to a gene: 19. This CDR3 comprises 20 residues. Germline V gene lookup returns CDR1 SGHRS and CDR2 YFSETQ. The CDR3 coding sequence is TGCGCCAGCAGCCTCGAGGGACTAGCGGGTTACGATGGGGGGGCAGATACGCAGTATTTT. Translation gives CASSLEGLAGYDGGADTQYF.

V is TRBV7-9 and J is TRBJ1-1; 7 nucleotides agree with TRBD1. The CDR3 totals 16 residues. The germline V gene encodes CDR1 SEHNR and CDR2 FQNEAQ (reference sequence). V was pared by 4 bases and J by 7 bases, with 15 bases of the junction left unmatched. CDR3 DNA sequence: TGTGCCAGCAGCTCAGCGACCGGGACAGCTCGGGTTGAAGCTTTCTTT. Translating it yields CASSSATGTARVEAFF.

The chain is built from TRBV7-2 and TRBJ1-3; no clear D. The ends were cut back, 3 bases at V and 1 base at J, with 10 bases in the middle. The V gene's germline CDR1 is SGHTA and CDR2 FQGNSA. The CDR3 runs to 15 residues. CDR3 region: CASSLGPSSGNTIYF. The DNA for the CDR3 is TGTGCCAGCAGCTTGGGCCCATCATCTGGAAACACCATATATTTT.

The sample holds a few counts of this clone. The V call is TRBV6-4, the J call TRBJ2-3; 8 bases map to TRBD2. The length of the CDR3 is 17 residues. The V gene end was trimmed by 0 bases and the J gene end by 4 bases; junction bases not matched to a gene: 9. CDR1 is MRHNA, CDR2 SNTAGT, per germline. CDR3 nucleotides: TGTGCCAGCAGTGACTCTGGACTAGCCTACCCTCCAGATACGCAGTATTTT. Its translation: CASSDSGLAYPPDTQYF.

The J gene is TRBJ2-2, the V gene TRBV28; D is unclear. CDR3 length: 12 amino acids. The V end lost 5 bases, the J end lost 5 bases, and 6 bases lay between the germline ends. In germline, CDR1 is MDHEN, CDR2 SYDVKM. In DNA form, the CDR3 reads TGTGCCAGCAGTCCCGTAACCGGGGAGCTGTTTTTT. Its protein is CASSPVTGELFF.

The chain uses TRBV21-1 and TRBJ2-2; no DNA check was done on the table's D call, TRBD1. TRBV21-1 is a documented pseudogene. The CDR3 covers 15 residues. The CDR3 is CASSKTGGNTGELFF. DNA of the CDR3: TGTGCCAGCAGCAAGACAGGGGGGAACACCGGGGAGCTGTTTTTT.

The chain carries TRBV18 and TRBJ2-7; 8 bases are shared with TRBD1. Germline-derived CDR1 and CDR2 are KGHSH and LQKENI. After removal of 3 bases from V and 3 bases from J, the junction contained 7 bases not matched to a gene. The CDR3 loop spans 15 amino acids. This chain's CDR3 is CASSPAGTGNYEQYF. The CDR3 DNA sequence: TGTGCCAGCTCACCGGCCGGGACAGGAAACTACGAGCAGTACTTC.

The chain's CDR3 is CASSSGTGGGNTIYF. For the CDR3, the DNA is TGTGCCAGCAGCTCCGGGACAGGGGGAGGAAACACCATATATTTT. The chain uses TRBV7-3 and TRBJ1-3; 11 bases are a match to TRBD1. V gave up 4 bases and J gave up 4 bases; unmatched junction bases: 3. The CDR3 consists of 15 residues. Germline loops: CDR1 SGHTA, CDR2 FQGTGA.

The V gene is TRBV28, the J gene TRBJ1-2; 7 positions match TRBD1. Germline-derived CDR1 and CDR2 are MDHEN and SYDVKM. The CDR3 spans 16 residues. J lost 2 bases, V lost 1 base, and 7 bases had no gene match. CDR3 amino acids: CASSLSGDSLNYGYTF. Here the CDR3 DNA reads TGTGCCAGCAGTTTATCTGGGGACAGCCTAAACTATGGCTACACCTTC.

This rearrangement joins TRBV9 to TRBJ2-3, with 8 bases lining up with TRBD2. The junction had 5 bases not matched to a gene; V was cut back by 2 bases and J by 6 bases. This CDR3 is built from 14 residues. CDR1 and CDR2 from the germline V gene are SGDLS and YYNGEE. CDR3 residues: CASSVSGGFDTQYF. The CDR3 DNA is TGTGCCAGCAGCGTGAGCGGGGGCTTTGATACGCAGTATTTT.

V gene TRBV6-2 or TRBV6-3 combines with J gene TRBJ1-2, with 7 bases identical to TRBD1. Trimming at V came to 2 bases and at J to 4 bases, leaving 7 bases not matched to a gene. Germline V lookup: CDR1 MNHEY, CDR2 SVGEGT. This CDR3 is built from 15 residues. The CDR3 loop reads CASSYGFGTAYGYTF. DNA of the CDR3: TGTGCCAGCAGTTACGGATTTGGGACAGCCTATGGCTACACCTTC.

The chain carries TRBV5-1 and TRBJ2-5; 7 nucleotides match TRBD1. This CDR3 is built from 14 residues. CDR1 is SGHRS, CDR2 YFSETQ, per germline. V shed 4 bases and J 4 bases; nucleotides not matched to a gene: 7. The CDR3 DNA sequence: TGCGCCAGCAGCGTGGCTGCAGGGGGAGAGACCCAGTACTTC. It yields the protein CASSVAAGGETQYF.

This sequence joins TRBV3-1 (or the pseudogene TRBV3-2) and TRBJ1-5; TRBD1 matches at 9 bases. J gave up 5 bases and V 4 bases, and 3 bases lay outside the gene matches. Per the germline V gene, CDR1 is LGHDT and CDR2 is YNNKEL (reference sequence). The CDR3 length is 14 residues. In DNA, the CDR3 is TGTGCCAGCAGCCCGACAGGGGGGTATCAGCCCCAGCATTTT. Translating gives CASSPTGGYQPQHF.

This clone appeared a single time. J is TRBJ2-5 and V is TRBV7-2; TRBD2 aligns across 9 bases. The germline CDR1 and CDR2 sequences are SGHTA and FQGNSA. V trimming: 4 bases; J trimming: 2 bases; junction bases outside the gene matches: 8. The CDR3 spans 16 residues. The CDR3 DNA reads TGTGCCAGCAGCTCCAGGAAGCGGGGGGCTCAAGAGACCCAGTACTTC. This encodes CASSSRKRGAQETQYF.

This sequence joins TRBV19 and TRBJ1-1, with TRBD1 as a possible D gene (6 bases). Germline-derived CDR1 and CDR2 are LNHDA and SQIVND (reference sequence). The CDR3 has 16 residues. V was pared by 7 bases and J by 1 base, with 19 bases between. The CDR3 nucleotides are TGTGCCAGTACCCGGGGGGCTGGGATCCCGAACACTGAAGCTTTCTTT. Translating it yields CASTRGAGIPNTEAFF.

In its sample, this clone was seen once. The V call is TRBV7-2, the J call TRBJ2-3, with TRBD2 matching 9 bases. This CDR3 spans 16 amino acids. From germline, CDR1 is SGHTA and CDR2 FQGNSA. V shed 3 bases, J shed 2 bases, and the junction held 6 bases outside the gene matches. DNA of the CDR3: TGTGCCAGCAGCTTGATCACTAGCGGGCTCACAGATACGCAGTATTTT. Its translation is CASSLITSGLTDTQYF. The complete variable domain, with remaining parts taken from reference TRBV7-2 and TRBJ2-3, reads GAGVSQSPSNKVTEKGKDVELRCDPISGHTALYWYRQSLGQGLEFLIYFQGNSAPDKSGLPSDRFSAERTGGSVSTLTIQRTQQEDSAVYLCASSLITSGLTDTQYFGPGTRLTVL.

V and J are TRBV7-2 and TRBJ1-3, with a possible D match to TRBD1 (6 bases). V lost 5 bases, J lost 0 bases, and 11 bases lay in between. CDR3 length equals 15 residues. Germline values: CDR1 SGHTA, CDR2 FQGNSA. CDR3 sequence: CASSNRQVSGNTIYF. In DNA form, the CDR3 reads TGTGCCAGCAGCAACAGACAGGTCTCTGGAAACACCATATATTTT.

A word on this clone: At one end, the junction sequence differs from germline, possibly due to a read error. The chain couples TRBV7-7 to TRBJ2-5, with D possibly TRBD1 on 6 matching bases. From germline, CDR1 is SSHAT and CDR2 FNYEAQ (reference sequence). The CDR3 runs to 14 residues. CDR3 DNA: TGTGCTAGCAGCTCCCTCAGGGGTGAAGAGACCCAGTACTTC. Amino acid sequence: CASSSLRGEETQYF.

This chain uses TRBV11-1 with TRBJ1-2; tentative D call: TRBD1 (6 bases). This CDR3 has 14 amino acids. With 5 bases removed from V and 3 bases from J, the gap between germline ends came to 13 bases. Germline lookup yields CDR1 SGHAT and CDR2 FQDESV (reference sequence). CDR3 residues: CASSPLTGDYGYTF. DNA of the CDR3: TGTGCCAGCAGCCCGTTGACAGGAGACTATGGCTACACCTTC.

This chain uses TRBV5-1 with TRBJ1-2; the D is unclear. The germline gives CDR1 SGHRS, CDR2 YFSETQ. This CDR3 is built from 13 residues. Trimming pared 5 bases from V and 1 base from J, leaving 9 bases between. The CDR3 bases are TGCGCCAGCAGTGAGGAGATTAACTATGGCTACACCTTC. It encodes CASSEEINYGYTF.

Remarks on this clone: Other nucleotide sequences from this sample produce the same CDR3. The V and J genes are TRBV5-1 and TRBJ1-5, with 8 bases lining up with TRBD1. The trim removed 0 bases at V and 7 bases at J, leaving 6 bases unmatched. Germline V gives CDR1 SGHRS, CDR2 YFSETQ. The CDR3 contains 15 residues. The CDR3 DNA is TGCGCCAGCAGCTTGGGGACAGGGTCTAGACAGCCCCAGCATTTT. Translating gives CASSLGTGSRQPQHF.